This T cell receptor (beta chain) emerged from a study of vaccination and CD4 T cells after COVID-19. Oncomine TCR Beta short-read sequencing was applied to DNA from cultured CD4+ T cells. TCRdb processed the PCR reads anew with MiXCR; each CDR3 protein has one entry. The table lists 6,000 to 8,500 distinct CDR3 sequences, just under 75% of them singletons. Relative to its sample, this clonotype is large. Antigen specificity is unknown. The CDR3 spans 15 residues. Trimming removed 1 base from V and 5 bases from J, with 12 bases in between. Per the germline V gene, CDR1 is LNHDA and CDR2 is SQIVND (reference sequence). Treatment: roughly 10-day PBMC culture with coronavirus spike peptide pools or control peptides (ViraFEST assay). Antigen-specific T cells were expanded with peptide pools by ViraFEST, and TCRs were then sequenced.

Sequencing was done on a sample of CD4+ T cells from blood, cultured in vitro. The receptor comes from a human donor who had recovered from COVID-19. The J gene is TRBJ1-5, the V gene TRBV19; D possibly corresponds to TRBD1 (5 bases). The CDR3 sequence is CASSIGRDWDQPQHF. The CDR3 DNA is TGTGCCAGTAGTATAGGGAGGGACTGGGATCAGCCCCAGCATTTT.